The next 7 T cell receptor beta chains were all read from a single sample in a study of Ad26.COV2.S vaccination and SARS-CoV-2 variants (dated by TCRdb to the early 2020s). Library method: the immunoSEQ multiplex PCR assay. What TCRdb holds here is the immuneACCESS table cut down to in-frame rearrangements. Part of the clones is not present; checked against another copy, under half of the missing clones reflect an unresolved V gene, and the others are unexplained. The table for this sample lists roughly 300,000 clones; about 88% of them were counted only once. Of the sample, approximately 5.9% falls within the top ten clones. Read against the paper, the sample's treatment or condition label means: roughly 18 received Ad26.COV2.S at low or high dose, single or two shots; roughly 5 received placebo; per-sample allocation not given. For vaccine and placebo recipients, repertoires were sequenced using samples collected on day 63 after the first injection.

This specimen was peripheral blood, taken in a trial of Ad26.COV2.S vaccine versus placebo. Receptors were obtained from a person aged 18-60 years who received the Ad26.COV2.S COVID-19 vaccine or a placebo.

This clone has a handful of counts. The V call is TRBV10-1, the J call TRBJ1-6; a possible D gene is TRBD1 (6 bases). This CDR3 has 14 residues. The V end was cut by 4 bases, the J end by 10 bases, with 14 bases between. Per the germline V gene, CDR1 is WNHNN and CDR2 is SYGVQD (reference sequence). The CDR3 nucleotides read TGCGCCAGCAGTGTCAAGGGGGTGAGGTCACCCCTCCACTTT. Translating it yields CASSVKGVRSPLHF.

This chain uses TRBV7-2 with TRBJ1-1; 11 nucleotides agree with TRBD1. The germline gives CDR1 SGHTA, CDR2 FQGNSA. The CDR3 extends over 16 amino acids. The J segment lost 1 base and the V segment lost 5 bases, leaving 6 bases of the junction unmatched. The CDR3 region has the DNA TGTGCCAGCAGCCGGTGGACAGGGGGCCCGAACACTGAAGCTTTCTTT. Translated, it gives CASSRWTGGPNTEAFF.

This clone was seen more than once but under ten times. The chain uses TRBV19 and TRBJ1-5; 11 bases are a match to TRBD1. The CDR3 spans 14 residues. With V trimmed by 8 bases and J by 4 bases, 4 bases remained unmatched. CDR1 and CDR2 (germline): LNHDA, SQIVND (reference sequence). CDR3 loop: CASHRDRGNQPQHF. CDR3 coding DNA: TGTGCCAGTCACCGGGACAGGGGGAATCAGCCCCAGCATTTT.

The CDR3 sequence is CASSESLGDRGQLTGELFF. DNA of the CDR3: TGCGCCAGCAGTGAGTCGTTGGGGGACAGGGGGCAATTAACCGGGGAGCTGTTTTTT. The chain combines TRBV10-2 with TRBJ2-2; 12 bases fit TRBD1. The length of the CDR3 is 19 residues. CDR1 is WSHSY, CDR2 SAAADI, per germline. The V gene end was trimmed by 0 bases and the J gene end by 5 bases; junction bases not matched to a gene: 10.

This chain connects TRBV7-2 to TRBJ2-2; 7 positions agree with TRBD1. V was pared by 6 bases and J by 6 bases, with 4 bases of the junction left unmatched. The germline gives CDR1 SGHTA, CDR2 FQGNSA. The CDR3 extends over 13 amino acids. The DNA of the CDR3 is TGTGCCAGCAGATACAGGGGAGCCGGGGAGCTGTTTTTT. Translating it yields CASRYRGAGELFF.

The chain carries TRBV10-1 and TRBJ2-1, with 16 bases identical to TRBD2. Germline CDR1 reads WNHNN; CDR2 reads SYGVQD (reference sequence). Trimming took 5 bases from V and 6 from J; bases not matched to a gene: 10. This CDR3 has 18 amino acids. The CDR3 DNA reads as TGCGCCAGCAGTACGGGACTAGCGGGAGGGCCGTTGTGCAATGAGCAGTTCTTC. It is translated as CASSTGLAGGPLCNEQFF.

The CDR3 bases are TGTGCTAGTGGTTTGGGACAGATTAACTCCTATAATTCACCCCTCCACTTT. Protein: CASGLGQINSYNSPLHF. V and J are TRBV12-5 and TRBJ1-6, with a weak D call TRBD1 (5 bases). CDR3 size: 17 residues. Trimming took off 1 base at V and 0 bases at J, with 10 bases between the two ends. From germline, CDR1 is LGHNT and CDR2 FRNRAP.